These 20 T cell receptor beta chains share one sample of origin, sequenced in a study of blood T cell repertoires in COVID-19. The table came from immunoSEQ multiplex PCR; TCRdb's copy has only in-frame clones and leaves some out. This sample has about 280,000 clones, with 85% found just once. The sample consisted of PBMCs or T cells enriched from blood (not recorded which). The receptors were sampled from a woman aged 45-60 years who had recovered from COVID-19.

The chain couples TRBV29-1 to TRBJ2-3; D might be TRBD2 (5 bases). Trimming left V 3 bases short and J 3 bases short, with 13 bases between. Germline V lookup: CDR1 SQVTM, CDR2 ANQGSEA. The CDR3 runs 14 residues. DNA for the CDR3: TGCAGCGTTGATTTGGCGGGCGCGACAGATACGCAGTATTTT. Its protein is CSVDLAGATDTQYF.

V is TRBV7-2 and J is TRBJ1-3; D unresolved. V was shortened by 3 bases and J by 0 bases, with 6 bases between the two germline ends. This CDR3 comprises 14 residues. The germline V gene encodes CDR1 SGHTA and CDR2 FQGNSA. This CDR3 is CASSLAGSGNTIYF. Written as DNA, the CDR3 is TGTGCCAGCAGCTTGGCAGGCTCTGGAAACACCATATATTTT.

The V gene is TRBV6-5, the J gene TRBJ1-5; perhaps TRBD1 as D (5 bases). The ends were cut back, 7 bases at V and 0 bases at J, with 10 bases in the middle. The CDR3 has 14 residues. Germline V gives CDR1 MNHEY, CDR2 SVGAGI. Written as DNA, the CDR3 is TGTGCCAGCACCCAGGGTTATAGCAATCAGCCCCAGCATTTT. It is translated as CASTQGYSNQPQHF.

The chain uses TRBV9 and TRBJ1-5; no definite D call. The CDR3 totals 13 residues. CDR1 and CDR2 (germline): SGDLS, YYNGEE. The V gene lost 0 bases and the J gene lost 4 bases, with 5 bases spanning the gap. The CDR3 region is CASSVGDNQPQHF. Written as DNA, the CDR3 is TGTGCCAGCAGCGTAGGCGATAATCAGCCCCAGCATTTT.

This clone was found a few times. The rearrangement joins TRBV19 to TRBJ1-5; D might be TRBD1 (5 bases). The CDR3 sequence is 13 residues long. Germline V CDR1 and CDR2: LNHDA, SQIVND (reference sequence). V lost 4 bases and J 9 bases, leaving 13 bases between the germline ends. CDR3 protein: CASSRDSLGPQHF. DNA of the CDR3: TGTGCCAGTAGTAGGGACTCCTTGGGGCCCCAGCATTTT.

The V and J genes are TRBV24-1 and TRBJ1-5, with D perhaps matching TRBD1 (5 bases). Between the trimmed V and J ends, which lost 5 bases and 6 bases, there was a span of 13 bases. From germline, CDR1 is KGHDR and CDR2 SFDVKD. This CDR3 is built from 14 residues. The CDR3: CATSAMQGGQPQHF. DNA for the CDR3: TGTGCCACCAGTGCAATGCAGGGTGGTCAGCCCCAGCATTTT.

The table lists this clone with a count of one. This sequence joins TRBV21-1 and TRBJ1-1; the table's TRBD1 call for D was not verified on the DNA. TRBV21-1 is a pseudogene segment. CDR3 length: 16 residues. The CDR3 nucleotides are TGTGCCAGCAGCAAATACCGGGACAGGGGGGGGTTTCGAGCTTTCTTT. This translates into CASSKYRDRGGFRAFF.

The chain couples TRBV28 to TRBJ1-4; TRBD1 might be the D (5 bases). Germline V CDR1 and CDR2: MDHEN, SYDVKM. Trimming removed 7 bases from V and 6 bases from J, with 18 bases in between. This CDR3 region has 15 residues. CDR3 residues: CASTPGGTTYEKLFF. CDR3 nucleotide sequence: TGTGCCAGCACCCCCGGGGGAACCACTTATGAAAAACTGTTTTTT.

The chain is built from TRBV4-1 and TRBJ1-5, with 10 positions matching TRBD1. Trimming cost V 8 bases and J 5 bases; bases outside gene matches: 15. CDR1 and CDR2 (germline): MGHRA, YSYEKL. The CDR3 loop spans 17 amino acids. The CDR3 sequence is CASRHSLDRGIYQPQHF. Here the CDR3 DNA reads TGCGCCAGCCGACACTCCCTGGACAGGGGGATCTATCAGCCCCAGCATTTT.

The V call is TRBV2, the J call TRBJ2-1, with 9 nucleotides matching TRBD1. Germline V gives CDR1 SNHLY, CDR2 FYNNEI. There are 13 residues in the CDR3. Trimming removed 9 bases from V and 6 bases from J; junction bases left unmatched: 6. The CDR3 is CARLGQGSNEQFF. The CDR3, as DNA: TGTGCCAGATTGGGACAGGGTAGCAATGAGCAGTTCTTC.

This clone was observed a handful of times. The V call is TRBV7-2, the J call TRBJ1-1, with D tentatively TRBD1 (5 bases). Looked up from germline, CDR1 is SGHTA and CDR2 is FQGNSA. The CDR3 covers 14 residues. The ends were cut back, 4 bases at V and 6 bases at J, with 15 bases in the middle. The CDR3 loop is CASSSRRRDPEAFF. In DNA, the CDR3 is TGTGCCAGCAGCTCGCGACGGAGGGACCCTGAAGCTTTCTTT.

Here the CDR3 DNA reads TGTGCCAGTAGTATAGCCCAGGGTGGCTATGGCTACACCTTC. Translating gives CASSIAQGGYGYTF. V usage is TRBV19 and J usage is TRBJ1-2; a weak D match, TRBD1 (5 bases). The germline V gene encodes CDR1 LNHDA and CDR2 SQIVND (reference sequence). Between the trimmed V and J ends, which lost 1 base and 4 bases, there was a span of 10 bases. CDR3 length equals 14 residues.

The V gene is TRBV28, the J gene TRBJ1-1; the D gene is possibly TRBD1 (6 bases). CDR3 length: 13 residues. Germline V gene data show CDR1 as MDHEN and CDR2 as SYDVKM. V was clipped by 8 bases and J by 0 bases, with 10 bases between them. CDR3 loop: CASGGQLNTEAFF. The CDR3, as DNA: TGTGCCAGCGGAGGACAGCTGAACACTGAAGCTTTCTTT.

The J gene is TRBJ1-2, the V gene TRBV3-1 (or the pseudogene TRBV3-2), with 8 bases that match TRBD1. This CDR3 contains 14 residues. The ends lost 1 base at V and 4 bases at J; junction bases unmatched: 2. Germline V gene data show CDR1 as LGHDT and CDR2 as YNNKEL (reference sequence). In nucleotides, the CDR3 is TGTGCCAGCAGCCAAGGACAGGGGACCTATGGCTACACCTTC. Residues: CASSQGQGTYGYTF.

V and J are TRBV7-2 and TRBJ1-1; tentative D call: TRBD1 (6 bases). This CDR3 contains 16 residues. The V gene's germline CDR1 is SGHTA and CDR2 FQGNSA. V was pared by 5 bases and J by 4 bases, with 20 bases between. The CDR3 here is CASSPGNRVSGTEAFF. CDR3 in DNA: TGTGCCAGCAGCCCAGGGAACAGGGTTTCTGGCACTGAAGCTTTCTTT.

V is TRBV11-2 and J is TRBJ2-5; D is uncertain. CDR3 length: 11 residues. V lost 0 bases to trimming and J lost 7 bases, with 3 bases between them. Per the germline V gene, CDR1 is SGHAT and CDR2 is FQNNGV. The DNA for the CDR3 is TGTGCCAGCAGCTTAGACGGGACCCAGTACTTC. Translation gives CASSLDGTQYF.

This clone was seen just once. This chain connects TRBV21-1 to TRBJ2-5; the DNA was not compared with TRBD1, the D call given in the table. TRBV21-1 is assigned pseudogene status. The CDR3 loop spans 18 amino acids. The CDR3 spells CASSGKRGPGTGQETQYF. The DNA for the CDR3 is TGTGCCAGCAGCGGAAAAAGGGGACCCGGGACAGGGCAAGAGACCCAGTACTTC.

The chain carries TRBV11-3 and TRBJ2-1; 13 bases map to TRBD2. CDR3 length equals 18 residues. J lost 7 bases, V lost 2 bases, and 11 bases had no gene match. Germline assignment: CDR1 SGHNT and CDR2 YENEEA. DNA of the CDR3: TGTGCCAGCAGCTTACGACGGCCTGAGGGACTAGCGGGAAATGAGCAGTTCTTC. Translation gives CASSLRRPEGLAGNEQFF.

V usage is TRBV7-8 and J usage is TRBJ1-2, with D possibly being TRBD1 (5 bases). From germline, CDR1 is SGHVS and CDR2 FQNEAQ. The CDR3 runs 16 residues. V dropped 1 base and J dropped 2 bases, with 14 bases sitting between them. The CDR3 is CASSLGPEKGNYGYTF. The CDR3 coding sequence is TGTGCCAGCAGCTTAGGTCCGGAAAAGGGGAACTATGGCTACACCTTC. Using reference TRBV7-8 and TRBJ1-2 for the parts outside the CDR3, the full variable domain is GAGVSQSPRYKVAKRGQDVALRCDPISGHVSLFWYQQALGQGPEFLTYFQNEAQLDKSGLPSDRFFAERPEGSVSTLKIQRTQQEDSAVYLCASSLGPEKGNYGYTFGSGTRLTVV.

The rearrangement uses TRBV6-2 or TRBV6-3 and TRBJ2-7; TRBD2 matches 8 bases. The ends lost 6 bases at V and 2 bases at J; junction bases unmatched: 6. Germline V gives CDR1 MNHEY, CDR2 SVGEGT. The CDR3 loop spans 14 amino acids. In DNA, the CDR3 is TGTGCCAGCAGGCCTAGCGGGTCAGCCTACGAGCAGTACTTC. Amino acid sequence: CASRPSGSAYEQYF.